This TCR beta chain was obtained from a study of glioma-infiltrating T cells after dendritic cell vaccination. Overall study: Patients had newly diagnosed or recurrent glioblastoma and received dendritic cell vaccines.

Primers: 60 V beta forward and 13 J beta reverse. The method was immunoSEQ multiplex PCR; TCRdb's version includes in-frame clones alone and lacks a portion of them. The repertoire holds 50,000 to 55,000 clones, with 89% as singletons. Findings and caveats of the study: Survival was not directly related to TCR clonality in these patients.

The CDR3 totals 12 residues. The ends were cut back, 2 bases at V and 8 bases at J, with 10 bases in the middle. Germline V lookup: CDR1 SGDLS, CDR2 YYNGEE. This sample's time point: after dendritic cell vaccination, including at tumor progression/relapse. In regard to this clone: Its target is unknown.

Sequencing was performed on blood, taken after dendritic cell vaccination. The chain couples TRBV9 to TRBJ1-2; D not resolved. The sequence derives from a human donor with glioblastoma. CDR3 amino acids: CASSVGSLGYTF. The CDR3 DNA follows: TGTGCCAGCAGCGTCGGGAGCCTAGGCTACACCTTC.